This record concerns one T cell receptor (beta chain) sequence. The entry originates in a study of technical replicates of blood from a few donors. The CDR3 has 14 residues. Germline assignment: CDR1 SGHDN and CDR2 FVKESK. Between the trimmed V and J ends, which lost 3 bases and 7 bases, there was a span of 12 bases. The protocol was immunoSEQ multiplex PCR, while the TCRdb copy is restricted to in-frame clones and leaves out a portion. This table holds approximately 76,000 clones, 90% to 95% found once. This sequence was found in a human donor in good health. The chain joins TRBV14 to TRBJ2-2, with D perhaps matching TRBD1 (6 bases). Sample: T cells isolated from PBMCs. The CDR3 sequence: CASSQIGTRGELFF. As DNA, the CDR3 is TGTGCCAGCAGCCAGATCGGGACACGCGGGGAGCTGTTTTTT.